These 29 T cell receptor beta chains came from one sample sequenced in a study of tumor-infiltrating T cells and Merkel cell polyomavirus. As for the study in general: The T cells studied were KLL-specific CD8+ cells against Merkel polyomavirus.

The table came from immunoSEQ multiplex PCR; TCRdb's copy has only in-frame clones and leaves some out. The top ten clones hold approximately 2.5% of a sample with 2,000 to 2,500 clones, approximately 98% of them seen once. Immunohistochemistry showed robust Merkel cell polyomavirus Large T antigen staining in every patient's tumor. Sample: lymph node tissue. Receptors were obtained from a man aged 65 to 79 with Merkel cell carcinoma.

This clone came up once. The rearrangement uses TRBV9 and TRBJ2-1; perhaps TRBD2 as D (5 bases). Looked up from germline, CDR1 is SGDLS and CDR2 is YYNGEE. Trimming cost V 0 bases and J 2 bases, with 15 bases left between them. CDR3 length equals 17 residues. CDR3 sequence (DNA): TGTGCCAGCAGCGTAGGACTCGATGGAGGTCCCTACAATGAGCAGTTCTTC. This sequence encodes CASSVGLDGGPYNEQFF. The complete variable domain, with remaining parts taken from reference TRBV9 and TRBJ2-1, reads DSGVTQTPKHLITATGQRVTLRCSPRSGDLSVYWYQQSLDQGLQFLIQYYNGEERAKGNILERFSAQQFPDLHSELNLSSLELGDSALYFCASSVGLDGGPYNEQFFGPGTRLTVL.

V and J are TRBV19 and TRBJ1-3, with a tentative D call TRBD1 (6 bases). Germline values: CDR1 LNHDA, CDR2 SQIVND (reference sequence). There are 15 residues in the CDR3. Trimming took off 7 bases at V and 0 bases at J, with 13 bases between the two ends. The CDR3 bases are TGTGCCAGTAAGAGGGGGACAACCTCTGGAAACACCATATATTTT. Protein: CASKRGTTSGNTIYF.

J is TRBJ2-3 and V is TRBV19; 8 bases map to TRBD2. The CDR3 spans 15 residues. Trimming at V came to 7 bases and at J to 6 bases, leaving 12 bases not matched to a gene. CDR1 LNHDA and CDR2 SQIVND come from the germline V gene (reference sequence). The CDR3 loop reads CASTPLAAQDDTQYF. For the CDR3, the DNA is TGTGCCAGTACCCCACTAGCGGCCCAGGATGATACGCAGTATTTT.

The chain employs TRBV7-3 and TRBJ2-1, with 7 bases identical to TRBD1. V shed 5 bases, J shed 9 bases, and the junction held 4 bases outside the gene matches. Germline lookup yields CDR1 SGHTA and CDR2 FQGTGA. The CDR3 totals 12 residues. CDR3 amino acids: CASSRAGGEQFF. Written as DNA, the CDR3 is TGTGCCAGCAGCCGAGCAGGGGGTGAGCAGTTCTTC. Full variable domain (missing parts from reference TRBV7-3 and TRBJ2-1): GAGVSQTPSNKVTEKGKYVELRCDPISGHTALYWYRQSLGQGPEFLIYFQGTGAADDSGLPNDRFFAVRPEGSVSTLKIQRTERGDSAVYLCASSRAGGEQFFGPGTRLTVL.

This chain joins TRBV5-6 and TRBJ2-2, with 8 bases fitting TRBD2. The J segment lost 5 bases and the V segment lost 0 bases, leaving 6 bases of the junction unmatched. The CDR3 covers 16 residues. Germline values: CDR1 SGHDT, CDR2 YYEEEE. The CDR3 DNA follows: TGTGCCAGCAGCTTGGCGGAGCGGGAGATAACCGGGGAGCTGTTTTTT. Translation: CASSLAEREITGELFF. Looking up the rest from reference TRBV5-6 and TRBJ2-2 gives the full variable domain: DAGVTQSPTHLIKTRGQQVTLRCSPKSGHDTVSWYQQALGQGPQFIFQYYEEEERQRGNFPDRFSGHQFPNYSSELNVNALLLGDSALYLCASSLAEREITGELFFGEGSRLTVL.

This clone was detected only once. The chain links TRBV18 to TRBJ1-3, with TRBD1 identical over 7 bases. This CDR3 is 19 amino acids long. The V gene's germline CDR1 is KGHSH and CDR2 LQKENI. The V and J ends lost 2 bases and 0 bases, in that order; junction bases with no gene match: 13. The chain's CDR3 is CASSPTPTGRPLSGNTIYF. The CDR3 bases are TGTGCCAGCTCACCAACGCCGACAGGGAGGCCGCTCTCTGGAAACACCATATATTTT.

As concerns this clone: The junction departs from the called germline gene at one end, perhaps through a read error. The rearrangement links TRBV30 to TRBJ1-4, with D possibly being TRBD1 (5 bases). The CDR3 is made up of 10 amino acids. Germline CDR1 and CDR2: GTSNPN and SVGIG (reference sequence). The CDR3 loop is CAGAHEKLFF. DNA of the CDR3: TGCGCCGGGGCGCATGAAAAACTGTTTTTT.

V and J are TRBV18 and TRBJ1-4, with unresolved D. Trimming stripped 2 bases from V and 8 bases from J, with 15 bases between. CDR1 and CDR2 from the germline V gene are KGHSH and LQKENI. This CDR3 has 15 residues. The CDR3 sequence is CASSPVTFAGEKLFF. For the CDR3, the DNA is TGTGCCAGCTCACCAGTTACCTTCGCAGGAGAAAAACTGTTTTTT.

This chain joins TRBV7-9 and TRBJ2-1; 7 bases fit TRBD2. The CDR3 spans 16 residues. The germline V gene has CDR1 SEHNR and CDR2 FQNEAQ (reference sequence). The ends lost 6 bases at V and 7 bases at J; junction bases unmatched: 15. The DNA for the CDR3 is TGTGCCAGCAGTCCACCACTAGCGACTTCATGGAATGAGCAGTTCTTC. It codes for CASSPPLATSWNEQFF.

The chain carries TRBV9 and TRBJ1-1, with D tentatively TRBD1 (5 bases). V was shortened by 0 bases and J by 2 bases, with 8 bases between the two germline ends. The CDR3 extends over 14 amino acids. CDR1 and CDR2 from the germline V gene are SGDLS and YYNGEE. This chain's CDR3 is CASSVVGDNTEAFF. The CDR3 nucleotides read TGTGCCAGCAGCGTAGTAGGGGATAACACTGAAGCTTTCTTT.

This clone was picked up one time. J is TRBJ2-3 and V is TRBV11-1, with D hard to call. Germline-derived CDR1 and CDR2 are SGHAT and FQDESV (reference sequence). V was shortened by 6 bases and J by 0 bases, with 16 bases between the two germline ends. The CDR3 totals 16 residues. CDR3 region: CASSRLVASSTDTQYF. CDR3 sequence (DNA): TGTGCCAGCAGTCGACTGGTGGCGTCTAGCACAGATACGCAGTATTTT.

This sequence joins TRBV7-9 and TRBJ2-2; 11 bases align to TRBD2. This CDR3 comprises 16 residues. V gave up 5 bases and J gave up 5 bases; unmatched junction bases: 7. The V gene's germline CDR1 is SEHNR and CDR2 FQNEAQ (reference sequence). Here the CDR3 reads CASSQTSGRGTGELFF. Written as DNA, the CDR3 is TGTGCCAGCAGCCAAACTAGCGGGAGAGGAACCGGGGAGCTGTTTTTT. The whole variable domain, remainder taken from reference TRBV7-9 and TRBJ2-2, is DTGVSQNPRHKITKRGQNVTFRCDPISEHNRLYWYRQTLGQGPEFLTYFQNEAQLEKSRLLSDRFSAERPKGSFSTLEIQRTEQGDSAMYLCASSQTSGRGTGELFFGEGSRLTVL.

The chain employs TRBV6-5 and TRBJ2-2; D ambiguous. Germline loops: CDR1 MNHEY, CDR2 SVGAGI. The CDR3 totals 15 residues. Trimming removed 7 bases at V and 1 base at J, with 13 bases between. The CDR3 DNA reads TGTGCCAGCACCGCCCCGGGTATGAACACCGGGGAGCTGTTTTTT. Translating gives CASTAPGMNTGELFF.

J is TRBJ2-1 and V is TRBV2; 8 bases agree with TRBD2. The CDR3 spans 13 residues. Germline trimming cut 5 bases from V and 11 bases from J; bases unmatched to any gene: 8. Germline V gene lookup returns CDR1 SNHLY and CDR2 FYNNEI. This CDR3 reads CASSTRVAGKQFF. CDR3 bases: TGTGCCAGCAGTACCCGAGTAGCGGGGAAGCAGTTCTTC.

With regard to this clone: One junction end disagrees with the germline gene, perhaps due to a read error. The rearrangement joins TRBV10-3 to TRBJ1-1; D perhaps matches TRBD1 (6 bases). Germline V gives CDR1 ENHRY, CDR2 SYGVKD. CDR3 size: 14 residues. CDR3 amino acids: CATSETGVNTEAFF. The DNA of the CDR3 is TGTGCCACCAGTGAGACAGGAGTTAACACTGAAGCTTTCTTT.

The gene calls are TRBV6-6 and TRBJ1-2, with D perhaps matching TRBD1 (6 bases). Trimming removed 6 bases at V and 8 bases at J, with 13 bases between. The CDR3 sequence is 12 residues long. Germline values: CDR1 MNHNY, CDR2 SVGAGI (reference sequence). In DNA, the CDR3 is TGTGCCAGCAGCACACAGGGTTGGGGCTACACCTTC. Protein product: CASSTQGWGYTF.

This chain joins TRBV5-1 and TRBJ2-7; TRBD1 is a possible D gene (7 bases). The CDR3 spans 14 residues. Germline values: CDR1 SGHRS, CDR2 YFSETQ. V lost 2 bases and J lost 1, with 10 bases in between. The CDR3 DNA follows: TGCGCCAGCAGCTTTCAGGGGGGATCCTACGAGCAGTACGTC. As protein: CASSFQGGSYEQYV.

The rearrangement joins TRBV18 to TRBJ1-2; 8 bases are a match to TRBD1. V lost 6 bases to trimming and J lost 3 bases; unmatched junction nucleotides: 3. This CDR3 contains 13 residues. In germline, CDR1 is KGHSH, CDR2 LQKENI. CDR3 bases: TGTGCCAGCTCGCCGGACAGGGACTATGGCTACACCTTC. It codes for CASSPDRDYGYTF. Combining the CDR3 with reference TRBV18 and TRBJ1-2 gives the whole variable domain NAGVMQNPRHLVRRRGQEARLRCSPMKGHSHVYWYRQLPEEGLKFMVYLQKENIIDESGMPKERFSAEFPKEGPSILRIQQVVRGDSAAYFCASSPDRDYGYTFGSGTRLTVV.

V is TRBV7-8 and J is TRBJ1-5, with a weak D call TRBD1 (6 bases). CDR1 and CDR2 from the germline V gene are SGHVS and FQNEAQ. With 5 bases removed from V and 7 bases from J, the gap between germline ends came to 18 bases. There are 15 residues in the CDR3. This CDR3 reads CASSPGGGARQPQHF. The CDR3 DNA reads TGTGCCAGCAGCCCCGGAGGGGGGGCGAGACAGCCCCAGCATTTT.

V gene TRBV4-2 combines with J gene TRBJ1-2, with D perhaps matching TRBD1 (6 bases). Germline assignment: CDR1 LGHNA and CDR2 YNFKEQ. V lost 3 bases, J lost 2 bases, and 10 bases lay in between. This CDR3 is built from 14 residues. CDR3 sequence: CASSHVGQNYGYTF. The CDR3 DNA sequence: TGTGCCAGCAGCCACGTGGGACAAAACTATGGCTACACCTTC.

The chain combines TRBV9 with TRBJ1-3, with unresolved D. Trimming removed 1 base from V and 4 bases from J, with 6 bases in between. CDR1 and CDR2 from the germline V gene are SGDLS and YYNGEE. The CDR3 is 13 amino acids. The CDR3 loop is CASSVNSGNTIYF. CDR3 DNA: TGTGCCAGCAGCGTAAACAGCGGAAACACCATATATTTT.

This chain uses TRBV25-1 with TRBJ2-1, with D unresolved. Trimming pared 2 bases from V and 5 bases from J, leaving 13 bases between. The germline V gene has CDR1 MGHDK and CDR2 SYGVNS. The CDR3 contains 15 residues. The CDR3 coding sequence is TGTGCCAGCAGTGAAAGTGGGCACACACACAATGAGCAGTTCTTC. It encodes CASSESGHTHNEQFF.

As DNA, the CDR3 is TGTGCCAGCAGCCCCGGAGGTGGTACGCAGTATTTT. It translates to CASSPGGGTQYF. V gene TRBV28 combines with J gene TRBJ2-3; maybe TRBD2 (5 bases). The CDR3 length is 12 residues. In germline, CDR1 is MDHEN, CDR2 SYDVKM. The V end was cut by 6 bases, the J end by 8 bases, with 12 bases between.

This chain uses TRBV29-1 with TRBJ2-1; 7 positions match TRBD2. The CDR3 has 15 amino acids. J gave up 3 bases and V 4 bases, and 9 bases lay outside the gene matches. Germline V gene lookup returns CDR1 SQVTM and CDR2 ANQGSEA. The CDR3 spells CSVVTLAVDYNEQFF. The CDR3 DNA is TGCAGCGTTGTAACCCTAGCGGTGGACTACAATGAGCAGTTCTTC.

The rearrangement uses TRBV19 and TRBJ2-3; possible D gene TRBD2, 5 bases. Germline V lookup: CDR1 LNHDA, CDR2 SQIVND (reference sequence). This CDR3 spans 14 amino acids. CDR3 residues: CAASGIGGTDTQYF. The CDR3, as DNA: TGTGCAGCTTCGGGCATCGGGGGCACAGATACGCAGTATTTT.

There are a few counts of this clone. The chain joins TRBV19 to TRBJ2-3; 10 bases agree with TRBD1. The CDR3 has 15 residues. Germline V gene lookup returns CDR1 LNHDA and CDR2 SQIVND (reference sequence). V was clipped by 3 bases and J by 1 base; unmatched bases: 1. The CDR3 bases are TGTGCCAGTAGTATCGGACAGGGGGGCACAGATACGCAGTATTTT. Its protein is CASSIGQGGTDTQYF.

The chain employs TRBV10-2 and TRBJ1-5, with D tentatively TRBD1 (5 bases). The V and J ends lost 5 bases and 6 bases respectively, with 14 bases between them. Germline lookup yields CDR1 WSHSY and CDR2 SAAADI. There are 14 residues in the CDR3. The CDR3 bases are TGCGCCAGCAGTTTACCCGGGGGAGGTCAGCCCCAGCATTTT. Amino acids: CASSLPGGGQPQHF.

The chain carries TRBV11-3 and TRBJ2-7; TRBD1 agrees at 7 bases. Germline V gene data show CDR1 as SGHNT and CDR2 as YENEEA. The CDR3 is 12 residues long. For the CDR3, the DNA is TGTGCCAGCAGCAGAACAGGGGTCGAGCCGTACGTC. It specifies CASSRTGVEPYV.

This chain links TRBV27 with TRBJ2-1, with 7 bases identical to TRBD2. Per the germline V gene, CDR1 is MNHEY and CDR2 is SMNVEV (reference sequence). V was clipped by 5 bases and J by 10 bases; unmatched bases: 11. The CDR3 has 14 amino acids. The CDR3 spells CASSQSGNPREQFF. The CDR3 bases are TGTGCCAGCAGTCAAAGCGGGAACCCCAGGGAGCAGTTCTTC.